These T cell receptor beta chains were read from a single sample in a study of OX40 agonist ivuxolimab in advanced cancers. Here immunoSEQ multiplex PCR was the method, and the copy in TCRdb shows in-frame clones only, minus some. There are around 67,000 clones in the sample; about 80% occur only once, and 0.95% to 1.5% lies in the top ten. The material sequenced was CD4+ or CD8+ T cells sorted from blood, taken in a trial of the OX40 agonist ivuxolimab. The receptors were sampled from an adult with an advanced solid tumor such as melanoma, head and neck, liver or kidney cancer. The CDR3 runs from the conserved cysteine through the conserved F or W.

>TRBJ2-7|TRBV10-3
CATWTSTGHEQYF
>TRBJ1-2|TRBV4-1
CASSQGTDYGYTF
>TRBJ1-1|TRBV6-1
CASSVTGEAFF
>TRBJ1-1|TRBV9
CASTPDSAEAFF
>TRBJ1-1|TRBV29-1
CSVKGPNTEAFF
>TRBJ1-5|TRBV6-6
CASSPIDSNQPQHF
>TRBJ1-1|TRBV4-2
CASSQGQGWNTEAFF
>TRBJ2-6|TRBV18
CASSKTGINSGANVLTF
>TRBJ1-5|TRBV27
CASSLTAANQPQHF
>TRBJ1-4|TRBV30
CAWVDGRASEKLFF
>TRBJ1-5|TRBV2
CASSAAIYSNQPQHF
>TRBJ2-6|TRBV19
CASSKRADLSGANVLTF
>TRBJ2-7|TRBV11-2
CASSLGGVAYEQYF
>TRBJ1-6|TRBV5-1
CASSQGGQVNSPLHF
>TRBJ1-6|TRBV6-4
CASSTGTGVGPLHF
>TRBJ1-1|TRBV5-4
CASSLANGRNTEAFF